The 17 T cell receptor beta chains below were found in one sample sequenced in a study of naive and memory T cell subsets (dated by TCRdb to the late 2010s). Study-level results and caveats: A few larger clonotypes were found in naive repertoires, especially CD8, and these larger clonotypes were possibly memory cells re-expressing CD45RA.

Library preparation employed UMI-ligation and nested PCR. Data came from an Illumina MiSeq. An equimolar mix of two oligonucleotides covering both TRBC1 and TRBC2 was used as the beta constant-region primer. Four rounds of PCR, combining the SP2 primer with nested alpha and beta constant-region primers, were used to amplify the ligated cDNA. In TCRdb, the public reads were trimmed at Q25 with fastp and aligned with MiXCR, with productive beta chains retained. All rows with the same CDR3 protein become a single entry with the most common DNA and genes. The sample records about 150,000 distinct CDR3 sequences, 22% of which are singletons. The ten largest clones capture around 0.11% of the sample. Their recognized antigens are unknown. The sample taken for sequencing was naive CD4+ T cells from blood. The cell subset or site label, as the study defines it: naive T cells, CD45RA high CD27+. The source is a human donor in good health.

The rearrangement links TRBV29-1 to TRBJ1-1, with 7 nucleotides matching TRBD1. In germline, CDR1 is SQVTM, CDR2 ANQGSEA. The CDR3 totals 12 residues. V dropped 7 bases and J dropped 1; count of bases not matched to a gene: 3. The CDR3, as DNA: TGCAGCGGAGGGACAGCGAACACTGAAGCTTTCTTT. It is translated as CSGGTANTEAFF.

This clonotype has a single count. The chain carries TRBV9 and TRBJ2-7; the D gene could be TRBD1 or TRBD2 (5 bases each). Trimming removed 7 bases at V and 0 bases at J, with 11 bases between. The CDR3 loop spans 13 amino acids. Germline assignment: CDR1 SGDLS and CDR2 YYNGEE. The CDR3 DNA reads as TGTGCCAGCGGGCCAGGGAGCTCCTACGAGCAGTACTTC. It is translated as CASGPGSSYEQYF.

The chain joins TRBV11-2 to TRBJ1-6, with no clear D. From germline, CDR1 is SGHAT and CDR2 FQNNGV. The CDR3 contains 15 residues. V was shortened by 1 base and J by 4 bases, with 8 bases between the two germline ends. CDR3: CASSLAANYNSPLHF. Written as DNA, the CDR3 is TGTGCCAGCAGCTTAGCCGCGAATTATAATTCACCCCTCCACTTT.

This clonotype was seen repeatedly, ten times or more. V is TRBV28 and J is TRBJ1-2, with D unclear. The V and J ends lost 6 bases and 6 bases respectively, with 17 bases between them. The CDR3 length is 14 residues. Germline CDR1 is MDHEN and CDR2 is SYDVKM. In DNA, the CDR3 is TGTGCCAGCAGAACTGGGATGCCGGGGAATGGCTACACCTTC. As protein: CASRTGMPGNGYTF.

A few counts support this clonotype. This rearrangement joins TRBV7-2 to TRBJ2-1; 13 nucleotides agree with TRBD2. In germline, CDR1 is SGHTA, CDR2 FQGNSA. Trimming took 3 bases from V and 8 from J; bases not matched to a gene: 7. CDR3 length: 16 amino acids. For the CDR3, the DNA is TGTGCCAGCAGCTTTGGGGGACTAGCGGGAACGGATGAGCAGTTCTTC. It yields the protein CASSFGGLAGTDEQFF.

This chain joins TRBV6-5 and TRBJ2-1; D might be TRBD1 (6 bases). The CDR3 extends over 14 amino acids. Between the trimmed V and J ends, which lost 2 bases and 7 bases, there was a span of 12 bases. CDR1 and CDR2 (germline): MNHEY, SVGAGI. CDR3 nucleotide sequence: TGTGCCAGCAGTTACCAACAGGGTAGGAATGAGCAGTTCTTC. Translating gives CASSYQQGRNEQFF.

This clonotype occurred a few times. The chain couples TRBV6-5 to TRBJ1-2; D is perhaps TRBD1 (6 bases). Per germline, CDR1 MNHEY and CDR2 SVGAGI. CDR3 size: 16 residues. V was trimmed by 6 bases and J by 4 bases, leaving 21 bases between them. The CDR3 loop is CASSTGQIFLPYGYTF. CDR3 DNA sequence: TGTGCCAGCAGCACTGGACAGATCTTTCTACCCTATGGCTACACCTTC.

The chain combines TRBV6-5 with TRBJ2-7, with 10 bases identical to TRBD1. Germline assignment: CDR1 MNHEY and CDR2 SVGAGI. Germline trimming cut 0 bases from V and 1 base from J; bases unmatched to any gene: 0. This CDR3 has 15 residues. CDR3 DNA: TGTGCCAGCAGTTACTCGGACAGGGGGTCCTACGAGCAGTACTTC. Translated, it gives CASSYSDRGSYEQYF.

The sample holds a few counts of this clonotype. The V call is TRBV5-1, the J call TRBJ1-1, with D unclear. CDR1 and CDR2 (germline): SGHRS, YFSETQ. The ends were cut back, 0 bases at V and 11 bases at J, with 14 bases in the middle. This CDR3 spans 13 amino acids. CDR3 bases: TGCGCCAGCAGCTTGGGCGTCCACGATGAGGCTTTCTTT. Translation: CASSLGVHDEAFF.

The chain is built from TRBV5-4 and TRBJ1-4, with TRBD1 identical over 7 bases. Germline loops: CDR1 SGHNT, CDR2 YYREEE (reference sequence). This CDR3 has 15 residues. Trimming took 0 bases from V and 5 from J; bases not matched to a gene: 4. CDR3 sequence: CASSLDGRGNEKLFF. The CDR3 region has the DNA TGTGCCAGCAGCTTGGATGGCAGGGGGAATGAAAAACTGTTTTTT.

The chain combines TRBV2 with TRBJ1-1; no clear D. V was clipped by 2 bases and J by 11 bases, with 9 bases between them. The CDR3 is made up of 11 amino acids. Germline CDR1 SNHLY, CDR2 FYNNEI. The CDR3 is CASSEQWRAFF. The CDR3 nucleotides are TGTGCCAGCAGTGAACAGTGGCGGGCTTTCTTT.

This chain links TRBV5-1 with TRBJ1-2, with D possibly matching TRBD1 (5 bases). Germline CDR1 and CDR2: SGHRS and YFSETQ. The germline V and J ends were trimmed by 0 bases and 4 bases, with 19 bases remaining between them. CDR3 length: 17 residues. The CDR3 DNA reads as TGCGCCAGCAGCTTGGGGGGCCTAAGCAGAGTGTTCTATGGCTACACCTTC. Protein sequence: CASSLGGLSRVFYGYTF.

The rearrangement links TRBV6-5 to TRBJ1-1, with a weak D call TRBD1 (5 bases). The CDR3 spans 16 residues. The germline V and J ends were trimmed by 6 bases and 1 base, with 18 bases remaining between them. CDR1 and CDR2 (germline): MNHEY, SVGAGI. This CDR3 reads CASRRRPDIPNTEAFF. Here the CDR3 DNA reads TGTGCCAGCAGACGTAGACCGGACATACCGAACACTGAAGCTTTCTTT.

This clonotype was seen at least ten times. The gene calls are TRBV28 and TRBJ2-1, with 7 bases lining up with TRBD2. The germline V gene has CDR1 MDHEN and CDR2 SYDVKM. The V gene end was trimmed by 6 bases and the J gene end by 9 bases; junction bases not matched to a gene: 14. The CDR3 runs to 15 residues. CDR3 sequence (DNA): TGTGCCAGCAGCACAAGCGGGATATTCATCACTGAGCAGTTCTTC. Translated, it gives CASSTSGIFITEQFF.

This clonotype was picked up a small number of times. V is TRBV20-1 and J is TRBJ1-2, with TRBD1 matching 9 bases. The CDR3 sequence is 15 residues long. The V gene's germline CDR1 is DFQATT and CDR2 SNEGSKA (reference sequence). V trimming: 0 bases; J trimming: 6 bases; junction bases outside the gene matches: 8. The chain's CDR3 is CSAREWDRVADGYTF. CDR3 nucleotides: TGCAGTGCTAGAGAATGGGACAGGGTAGCGGATGGCTACACCTTC.

Note on this clonotype: With a much larger clone just one base away, this may be a read error. The rearrangement links TRBV29-1 to TRBJ2-5, with D unclear. V was pared by 4 bases and J by 4 bases, with 10 bases between. Germline V gives CDR1 SQVTM, CDR2 ANQGSEA. There are 12 residues in the CDR3. CDR3 DNA: TGCAGCGTTGTAAAGGCCCGAGAGACCCAGTACTTC. Its protein product is CSVVKARETQYF.

The sample holds a few counts of this clonotype. The V call is TRBV12-3 or TRBV12-4, the J call TRBJ2-1, with TRBD2 identical over 9 bases. The CDR3 has 18 amino acids. With V trimmed by 5 bases and J by 9 bases, 20 bases remained unmatched. In DNA, the CDR3 is TGTGCCAGCAGTCCACGAGTTCTTTCTAGCGGGAACGCCCCTGAGCAGTTCTTC. Residues: CASSPRVLSSGNAPEQFF.